The 14 T cell receptor beta chains reported below all come from one sample, sequenced in a study of early T cells in non-severe SARS-CoV-2 infection. TCRdb reprocessed the 5' RACE reads via MiXCR and lists one record per CDR3 protein. The table records about 33,000 distinct CDR3 sequences, roughly 4.5% of them present only once. Source material: whole blood. These receptors were collected from an adult who was a healthcare worker with PCR-confirmed SARS-CoV-2 infection or an uninfected control (not recorded which).

In this sample, this clonotype turned up many times. This CDR3 reads CASRLLAGGGNEQFF. In DNA form, the CDR3 reads TGTGCCAGTAGGCTACTAGCGGGGGGCGGAAATGAGCAGTTCTTC. V and J are TRBV19 and TRBJ2-1; TRBD2 aligns across 12 bases. V dropped 6 bases and J dropped 7; count of bases not matched to a gene: 7. The CDR3 has 15 amino acids. The germline V gene encodes CDR1 LNHDA and CDR2 SQIVND (reference sequence).

This clonotype occurred many times. The chain uses TRBV6-1 and TRBJ1-6; D perhaps matches TRBD1 (5 bases). V lost 3 bases to trimming and J lost 7 bases, with 10 bases between them. The CDR3 totals 14 residues. CDR1 is MNHNS, CDR2 SASEGT, per germline. CDR3 bases: TGTGCCAGCAGTGAGGCGGGACTCAATTCACCCCTCCACTTT. Translation gives CASSEAGLNSPLHF.

This clonotype has ten or more counts. The chain couples TRBV28 to TRBJ1-6; 7 bases match TRBD1. CDR1 is MDHEN, CDR2 SYDVKM, per germline. CDR3 size: 14 residues. Trimming at V came to 6 bases and at J to 6 bases, leaving 5 bases not matched to a gene. The CDR3 reads CASSPGQTNSPLHF. CDR3 nucleotides: TGTGCCAGCAGCCCGGGACAGACTAATTCACCCCTCCACTTT.

This clonotype has only a few counts. V gene TRBV27 combines with J gene TRBJ1-2; D is uncertain. The germline gives CDR1 MNHEY, CDR2 SMNVEV (reference sequence). Trimming removed 6 bases from V and 3 bases from J, with 17 bases in between. This CDR3 has 15 amino acids. The CDR3 region is CASRNEGRGDYGYTF. CDR3 coding DNA: TGTGCCAGCAGAAATGAGGGTCGCGGGGACTATGGCTACACCTTC.

This clonotype has a count of ten or more. The chain combines TRBV12-3 or TRBV12-4 with TRBJ2-1, with a possible D match to TRBD2 (6 bases). The CDR3 runs 16 residues. Trimming removed 5 bases at V and 4 bases at J, with 18 bases between. Written as DNA, the CDR3 is TGTGCCAGCAGTATGTATGCGGGACTTAAGTACAATGAGCAGTTCTTC. Translating it yields CASSMYAGLKYNEQFF.

Only a few counts were recorded for this clonotype. The rearrangement links TRBV29-1 to TRBJ2-1, with TRBD1 matching 7 bases. The V gene end was trimmed by 4 bases and the J gene end by 2 bases; junction bases not matched to a gene: 14. CDR1 and CDR2 (germline): SQVTM, ANQGSEA. The CDR3 covers 17 residues. CDR3 amino acids: CSVAVTIGTVPYNEQFF. The CDR3 DNA reads as TGCAGCGTTGCCGTAACCATCGGGACAGTGCCCTACAATGAGCAGTTCTTC.

The sample holds a few counts of this clonotype. The CDR3 coding sequence is TGTGCCAGCAGCTACCTCGACAGGCCTCCCTACGAGCAGTACTTC. This encodes CASSYLDRPPYEQYF. The chain employs TRBV13 and TRBJ2-7, with D maybe TRBD1 (6 bases). Germline lookup yields CDR1 PRHDT and CDR2 FYEKMQ (reference sequence). Trimming cost V 4 bases and J 2 bases, with 15 bases left between them. The CDR3 totals 15 residues.

This clonotype has at least ten counts. The rearrangement links TRBV10-3 to TRBJ2-1; 8 bases are shared with TRBD1. CDR1 is ENHRY, CDR2 SYGVKD, per germline. The CDR3 is made up of 14 amino acids. The J segment lost 7 bases and the V segment lost 7 bases, leaving 9 bases of the junction unmatched. Here the CDR3 reads CAITTGQGGNEQFF. DNA of the CDR3: TGTGCCATCACCACAGGACAGGGAGGTAATGAGCAGTTCTTC.

This clonotype was counted ten times or more. The rearrangement links TRBV5-1 to TRBJ2-3, with 8 nucleotides matching TRBD1. The CDR3 is 15 amino acids. J was trimmed by 2 bases and V by 4 bases; bases with no gene match: 6. Germline V gene sequence: CDR1 SGHRS, CDR2 YFSETQ. The CDR3 sequence: CASSPGQEATDTQYF. The CDR3 DNA reads as TGCGCCAGCAGCCCGGGACAGGAGGCCACAGATACGCAGTATTTT.

The sample holds many counts of this clonotype. CDR3 in DNA: TGCAGTGCCCAAGGGGGCTCTAATTCACCCCTCCACTTT. Protein sequence: CSAQGGSNSPLHF. The V call is TRBV20-1, the J call TRBJ1-6; 7 positions match TRBD1. Looked up from germline, CDR1 is DFQATT and CDR2 is SNEGSKA (reference sequence). Trimming at V came to 6 bases and at J to 6 bases, leaving 5 bases not matched to a gene. CDR3 length: 13 residues.

This clonotype qualifies as medium-sized. J is TRBJ2-6 and V is TRBV12-3 or TRBV12-4; D not resolved. The CDR3 spans 12 residues. The germline V and J ends were trimmed by 7 bases and 1 base, with 2 bases remaining between them. CDR3 bases: TGTGCCAGCACGTCTGGGGCCAACGTCCTGACTTTC. It is translated as CASTSGANVLTF.

Ten or more counts support this clonotype. The rearrangement uses TRBV2 and TRBJ2-1; D may be TRBD2 (6 bases). Germline CDR1 SNHLY, CDR2 FYNNEI. The CDR3 is made up of 15 amino acids. The germline V and J ends were trimmed by 2 bases and 1 base, with 9 bases remaining between them. CDR3 DNA: TGTGCCAGCAGTGAAATGGCGGGATCCTACAATGAGCAGTTCTTC. Translating gives CASSEMAGSYNEQFF.

This clonotype was counted at least ten times. V usage is TRBV18 and J usage is TRBJ1-1; D unresolved. The CDR3 sequence is 12 residues long. Germline-derived CDR1 and CDR2 are KGHSH and LQKENI. The V gene lost 1 base and the J gene lost 1 base, with 1 base spanning the gap. The CDR3 DNA reads as TGTGCCAGCTCACCACAGAACACTGAAGCTTTCTTT. Its translation: CASSPQNTEAFF.

On this clonotype: A read error is possible here, since a much larger clone lies one base away. The CDR3 carries no conserved terminal phenylalanine or tryptophan, so it likely arises from a read error. This chain uses TRBV6-6 with TRBJ2-7; D may be TRBD1 (6 bases). The CDR3 spans 14 residues. Trimming removed 2 bases from V and 3 bases from J, with 11 bases in between. Germline V gives CDR1 MNHNY, CDR2 SVGAGI (reference sequence). The CDR3 sequence: CASSYGGRDYEQYS. The CDR3 DNA follows: TGTGCCAGCAGTTACGGGGGCAGAGACTACGAGCAGTACTCC.